The 3 T cell receptor beta chains in this list originate from one sample, sequenced in a study of blood T cell repertoires in COVID-19. Generated by immunoSEQ multiplex PCR, the TCRdb table keeps only in-frame clones and is missing some. Of roughly 220,000 clones in the sample, roughly 88% were seen once. Specimen: peripheral blood. Receptors originate from a woman between 40 and 55 years old who had recovered from COVID-19.

In its sample, this clone was seen a few times. The chain has TRBV6-5 and TRBJ1-5, with D possibly TRBD1 on 6 matching bases. The CDR3 length is 15 residues. Germline CDR1 is MNHEY and CDR2 is SVGAGI. Trimming took off 6 bases at V and 2 bases at J, with 14 bases between the two ends. CDR3 sequence: CASSPTGNGNQPQHF. CDR3 sequence (DNA): TGTGCCAGCAGCCCGACAGGTAATGGCAATCAGCCCCAGCATTTT.

The V and J genes are TRBV11-2 and TRBJ2-1; TRBD1 aligns across 7 bases. From germline, CDR1 is SGHAT and CDR2 FQNNGV. V was clipped by 5 bases and J by 6 bases; unmatched bases: 7. The CDR3 length is 14 residues. This CDR3 is CASSLNRGPNEQFF. CDR3 bases: TGTGCCAGCAGCCTAAACAGGGGCCCCAATGAGCAGTTCTTC.

This clone was picked up one time. This chain links TRBV6-2 or TRBV6-3 with TRBJ1-5, with TRBD1 matching over 10 bases. The CDR3 length is 13 residues. Germline trimming cut 6 bases from V and 7 bases from J; bases unmatched to any gene: 3. CDR1 is MNHEY and CDR2 is SVGEGT in the germline V gene. The CDR3 bases are TGTGCCAGCAGCATGGACAGGGGGCAGCCCCAGCATTTT. This translates into CASSMDRGQPQHF.